This entry concerns a single T cell receptor beta chain. This entry is derived from a study of blood T cell repertoires in COVID-19. Whole-study context: COVID-19 samples, acute and convalescent, were from the United States, Italy and Spain. PBMCs, B-cell-depleted T cells, or T cells were the source of the cDNA or gDNA that made up the material.

Under the authors' procedure: Estimation of nucleated cell counts was performed using reference gene primer amplification. Clones were sequenced by immunoSEQ multiplex PCR, and TCRdb holds only the in-frame ones, with some missing. V and J calls and clone size are those listed in that table; D and trimming were worked out from the DNA. The sample carries over 100,000 clones, 86% recorded once. The ends were cut back, 6 bases at V and 2 bases at J, with 12 bases in the middle. Germline-derived CDR1 and CDR2 are MNHEY and SVGEGT. This CDR3 has 14 amino acids. The receptor was derived from a middle-aged man with acute or convalescent COVID-19. This chain links TRBV6-2 or TRBV6-3 with TRBJ2-3, with a possible D match to TRBD2 (6 bases). Input material: peripheral blood. CDR3 sequence reads: CASSPPGDTDTQYF. DNA for the CDR3: TGTGCCAGCAGCCCACCGGGGGACACAGATACGCAGTATTTT.